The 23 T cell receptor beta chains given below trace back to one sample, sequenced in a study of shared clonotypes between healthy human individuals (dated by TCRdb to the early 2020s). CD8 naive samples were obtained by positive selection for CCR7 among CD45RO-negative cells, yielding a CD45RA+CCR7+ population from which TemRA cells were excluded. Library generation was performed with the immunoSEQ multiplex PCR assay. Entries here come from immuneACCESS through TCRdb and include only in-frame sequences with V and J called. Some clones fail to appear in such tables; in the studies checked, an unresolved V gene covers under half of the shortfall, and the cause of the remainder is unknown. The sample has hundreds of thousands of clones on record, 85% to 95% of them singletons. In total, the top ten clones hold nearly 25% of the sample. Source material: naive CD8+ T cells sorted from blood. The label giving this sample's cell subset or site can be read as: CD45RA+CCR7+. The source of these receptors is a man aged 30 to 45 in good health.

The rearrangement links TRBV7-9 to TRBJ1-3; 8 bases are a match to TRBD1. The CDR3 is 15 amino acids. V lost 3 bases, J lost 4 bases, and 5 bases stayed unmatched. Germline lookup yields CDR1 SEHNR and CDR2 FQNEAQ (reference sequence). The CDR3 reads CASSFGQGVGNTIYF. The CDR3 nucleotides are TGTGCCAGCAGCTTTGGACAGGGTGTCGGAAACACCATATATTTT.

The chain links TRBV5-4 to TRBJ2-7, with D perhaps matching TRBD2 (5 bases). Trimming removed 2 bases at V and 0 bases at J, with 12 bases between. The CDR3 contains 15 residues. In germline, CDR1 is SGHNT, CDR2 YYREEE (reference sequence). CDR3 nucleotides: TGTGCCAGCAGCTTAAGTGGGAGCCGCTCCTACGAGCAGTACTTC. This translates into CASSLSGSRSYEQYF. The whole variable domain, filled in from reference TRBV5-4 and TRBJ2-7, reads ETGVTQSPTHLIKTRGQQVTLRCSSQSGHNTVSWYQQALGQGPQFIFQYYREEENGRGNFPPRFSGLQFPNYSSELNVNALELDDSALYLCASSLSGSRSYEQYFGPGTRLTVT.

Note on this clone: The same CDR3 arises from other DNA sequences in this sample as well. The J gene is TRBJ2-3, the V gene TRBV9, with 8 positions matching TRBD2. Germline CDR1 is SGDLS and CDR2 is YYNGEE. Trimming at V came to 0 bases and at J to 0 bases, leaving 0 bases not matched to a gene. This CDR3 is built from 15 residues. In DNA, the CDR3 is TGTGCCAGCAGCGTAGCTAGCGGGAGCACAGATACGCAGTATTTT. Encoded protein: CASSVASGSTDTQYF.

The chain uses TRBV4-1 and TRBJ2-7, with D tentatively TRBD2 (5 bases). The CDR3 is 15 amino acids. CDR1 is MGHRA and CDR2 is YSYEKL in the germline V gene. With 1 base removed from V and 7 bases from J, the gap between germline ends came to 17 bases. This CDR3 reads CASSQVGSSLGEQYF. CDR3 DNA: TGCGCCAGCAGCCAAGTAGGGAGTAGCTTGGGTGAGCAGTACTTC.

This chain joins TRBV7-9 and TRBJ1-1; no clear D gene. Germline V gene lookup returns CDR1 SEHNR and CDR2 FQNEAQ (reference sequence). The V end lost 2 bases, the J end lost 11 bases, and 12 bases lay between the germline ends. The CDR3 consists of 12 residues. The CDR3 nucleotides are TGTGCCAGCAGCTTAAGGAGGGTGGAGGCTTTCTTT. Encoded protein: CASSLRRVEAFF.

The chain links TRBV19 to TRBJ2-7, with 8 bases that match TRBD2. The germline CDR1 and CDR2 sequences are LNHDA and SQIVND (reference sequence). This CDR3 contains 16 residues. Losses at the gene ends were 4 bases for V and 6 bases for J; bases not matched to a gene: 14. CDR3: CASSTLPGGPIFEQYF. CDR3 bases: TGTGCCAGTAGTACTCTCCCGGGGGGGCCAATTTTCGAGCAGTACTTC.

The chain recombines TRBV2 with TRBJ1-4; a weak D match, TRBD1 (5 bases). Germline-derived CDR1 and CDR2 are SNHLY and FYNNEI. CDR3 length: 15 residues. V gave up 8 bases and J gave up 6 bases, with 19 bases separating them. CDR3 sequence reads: CASQPAETVYEKLFF. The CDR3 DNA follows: TGTGCCAGCCAACCAGCCGAGACAGTTTATGAAAAACTGTTTTTT.

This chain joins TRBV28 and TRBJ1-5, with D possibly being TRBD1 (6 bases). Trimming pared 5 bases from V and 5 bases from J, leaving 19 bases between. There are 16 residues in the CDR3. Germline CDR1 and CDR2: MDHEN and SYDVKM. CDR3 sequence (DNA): TGTGCCAGCAGTGAACAGGGCGCGGGGACTGATCAGCCCCAGCATTTT. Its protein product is CASSEQGAGTDQPQHF.

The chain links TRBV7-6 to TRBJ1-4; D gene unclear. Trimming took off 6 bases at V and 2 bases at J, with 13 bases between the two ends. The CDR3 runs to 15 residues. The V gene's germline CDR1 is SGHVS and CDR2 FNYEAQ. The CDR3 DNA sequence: TGTGCCAGCAGAAAGGACCCGTGGACTAATGAAAAACTGTTTTTT. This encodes CASRKDPWTNEKLFF.

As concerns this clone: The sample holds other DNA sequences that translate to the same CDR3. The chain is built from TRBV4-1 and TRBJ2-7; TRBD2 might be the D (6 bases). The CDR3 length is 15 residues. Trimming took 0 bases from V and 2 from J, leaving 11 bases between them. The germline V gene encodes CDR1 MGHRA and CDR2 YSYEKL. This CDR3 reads CASSQDLGTPYEQYF. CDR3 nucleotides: TGCGCCAGCAGCCAAGATCTCGGGACTCCCTACGAGCAGTACTTC.

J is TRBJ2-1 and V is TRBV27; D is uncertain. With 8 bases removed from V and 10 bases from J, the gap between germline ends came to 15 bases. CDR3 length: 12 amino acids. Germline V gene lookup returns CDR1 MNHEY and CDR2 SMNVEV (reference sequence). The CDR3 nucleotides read TGTGCCAGCCGTTCCGGTACATGGGAGCAGTTCTTC. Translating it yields CASRSGTWEQFF.

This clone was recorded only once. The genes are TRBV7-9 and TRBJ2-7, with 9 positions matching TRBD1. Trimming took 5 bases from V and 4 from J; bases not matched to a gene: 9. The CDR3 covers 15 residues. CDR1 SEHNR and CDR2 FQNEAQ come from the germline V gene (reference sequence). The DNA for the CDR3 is TGTGCCAGCAGCCCCGAGGACAGGGGCGTTTACGAGCAGTACTTC. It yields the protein CASSPEDRGVYEQYF. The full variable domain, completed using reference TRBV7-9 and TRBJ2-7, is DTGVSQNPRHKITKRGQNVTFRCDPISEHNRLYWYRQTLGQGPEFLTYFQNEAQLEKSRLLSDRFSAERPKGSFSTLEIQRTEQGDSAMYLCASSPEDRGVYEQYFGPGTRLTVT.

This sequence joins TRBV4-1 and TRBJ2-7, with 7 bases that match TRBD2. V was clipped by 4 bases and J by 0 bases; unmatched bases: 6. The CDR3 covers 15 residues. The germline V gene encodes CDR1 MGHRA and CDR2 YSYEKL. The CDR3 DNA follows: TGCGCCAGCAGCCCCGGACTAGAGGGCTCCTACGAGCAGTACTTC. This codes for CASSPGLEGSYEQYF.

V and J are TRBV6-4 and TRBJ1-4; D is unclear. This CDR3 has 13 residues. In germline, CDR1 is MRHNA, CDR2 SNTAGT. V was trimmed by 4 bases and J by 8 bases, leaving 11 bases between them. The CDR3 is CASSVWAAEKLFF. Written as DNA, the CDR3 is TGTGCCAGCAGTGTTTGGGCAGCCGAAAAACTGTTTTTT.

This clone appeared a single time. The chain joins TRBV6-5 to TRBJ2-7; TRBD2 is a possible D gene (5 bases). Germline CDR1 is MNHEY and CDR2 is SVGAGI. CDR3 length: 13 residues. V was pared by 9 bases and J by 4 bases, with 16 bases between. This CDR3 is CASTGDLRYEQYF. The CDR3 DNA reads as TGTGCCAGTACCGGGGATTTACGGTACGAGCAGTACTTC.

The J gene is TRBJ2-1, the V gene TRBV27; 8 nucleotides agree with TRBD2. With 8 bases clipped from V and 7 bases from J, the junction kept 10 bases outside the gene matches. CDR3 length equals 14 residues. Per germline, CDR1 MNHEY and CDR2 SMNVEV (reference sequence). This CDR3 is CASAIAGLLNEQFF. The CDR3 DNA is TGTGCCAGCGCAATAGCGGGGTTGTTGAATGAGCAGTTCTTC.

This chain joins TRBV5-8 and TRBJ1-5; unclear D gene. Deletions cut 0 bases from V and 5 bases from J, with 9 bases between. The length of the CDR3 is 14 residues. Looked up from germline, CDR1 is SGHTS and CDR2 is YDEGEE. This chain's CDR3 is CASSLVSGDQPQHF. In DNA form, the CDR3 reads TGTGCCAGCAGCTTGGTTTCTGGAGATCAGCCCCAGCATTTT.

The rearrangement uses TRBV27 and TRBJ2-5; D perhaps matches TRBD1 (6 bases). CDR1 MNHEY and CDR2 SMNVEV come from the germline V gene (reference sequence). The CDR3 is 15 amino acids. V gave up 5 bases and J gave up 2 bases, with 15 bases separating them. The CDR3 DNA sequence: TGTGCCAGCAGTCCGAGGACAGCCATACAAGAGACCCAGTACTTC. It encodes CASSPRTAIQETQYF.

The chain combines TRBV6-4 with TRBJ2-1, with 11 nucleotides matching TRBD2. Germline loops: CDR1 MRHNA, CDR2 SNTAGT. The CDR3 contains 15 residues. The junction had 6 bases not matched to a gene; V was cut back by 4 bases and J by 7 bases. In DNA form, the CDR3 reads TGTGCCAGCAGTGTACTAGCGGGAGTCTCGAATGAGCAGTTCTTC. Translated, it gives CASSVLAGVSNEQFF.

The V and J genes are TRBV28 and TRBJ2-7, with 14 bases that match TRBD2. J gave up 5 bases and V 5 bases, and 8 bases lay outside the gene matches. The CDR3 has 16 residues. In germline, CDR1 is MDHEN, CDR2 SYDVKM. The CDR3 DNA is TGTGCCAGCAGTCTCCAGACTAGCGGGAGGGGTGACGAGCAGTACTTC. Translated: CASSLQTSGRGDEQYF.

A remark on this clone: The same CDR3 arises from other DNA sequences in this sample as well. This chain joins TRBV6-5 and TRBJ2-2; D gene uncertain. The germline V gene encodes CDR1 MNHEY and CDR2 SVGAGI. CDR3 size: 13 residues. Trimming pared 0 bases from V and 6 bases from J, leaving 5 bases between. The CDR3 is CASSYSSPGELFF. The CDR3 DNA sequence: TGTGCCAGCAGTTACTCTTCTCCCGGGGAGCTGTTTTTT.

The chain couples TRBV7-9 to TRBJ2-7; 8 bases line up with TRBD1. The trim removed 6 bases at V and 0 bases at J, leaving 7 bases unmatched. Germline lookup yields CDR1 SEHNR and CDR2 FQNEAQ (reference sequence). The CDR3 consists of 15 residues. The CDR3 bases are TGTGCCAGCAGATCCGGACAGGGAGACTCCTACGAGCAGTACTTC. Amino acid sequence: CASRSGQGDSYEQYF.

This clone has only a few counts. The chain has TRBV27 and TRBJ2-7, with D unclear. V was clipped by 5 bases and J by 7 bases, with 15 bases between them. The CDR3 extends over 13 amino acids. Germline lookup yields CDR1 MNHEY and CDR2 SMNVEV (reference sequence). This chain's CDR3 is CASSPGPGGEQYF. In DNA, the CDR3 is TGTGCCAGCAGTCCTGGCCCGGGTGGGGAGCAGTACTTC.